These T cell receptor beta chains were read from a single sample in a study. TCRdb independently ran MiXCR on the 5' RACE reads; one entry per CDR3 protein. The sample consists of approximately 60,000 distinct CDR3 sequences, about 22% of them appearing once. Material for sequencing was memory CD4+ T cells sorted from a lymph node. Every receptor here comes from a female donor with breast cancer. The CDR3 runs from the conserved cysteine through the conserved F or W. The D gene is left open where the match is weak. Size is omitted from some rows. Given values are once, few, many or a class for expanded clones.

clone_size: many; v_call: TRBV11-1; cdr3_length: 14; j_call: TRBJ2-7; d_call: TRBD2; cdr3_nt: TGTGCCAGCAGCTTAGCGGGAGGGCCGGGCGAGCAGTACTTC; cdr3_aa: CASSLAGGPGEQYF
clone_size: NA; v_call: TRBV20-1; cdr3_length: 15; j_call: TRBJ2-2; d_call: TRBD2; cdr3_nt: TGCAGGGCTAGAGATGGCGGGGGGTCGTCCGGGGAGCTGTTTTTT; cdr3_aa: CRARDGGGSSGELFF
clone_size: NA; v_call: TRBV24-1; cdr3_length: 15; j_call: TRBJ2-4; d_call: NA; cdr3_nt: TGTGCCACCAGTTTAGGGCAGGGGAGCAAAAACATTCAGTACTTC; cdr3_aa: CATSLGQGSKNIQYF
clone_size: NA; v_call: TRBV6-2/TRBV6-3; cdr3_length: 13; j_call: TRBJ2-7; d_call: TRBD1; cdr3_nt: TGTGCCAGCACTGACAGGGGGGGAGACGAGCAGTACTTC; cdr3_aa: CASTDRGGDEQYF
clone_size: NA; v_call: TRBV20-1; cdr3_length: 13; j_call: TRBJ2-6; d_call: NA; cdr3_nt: TGCAGTGCCCAGATCTCTGGGGCCAACGTCCTGACTTTC; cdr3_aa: CSAQISGANVLTF
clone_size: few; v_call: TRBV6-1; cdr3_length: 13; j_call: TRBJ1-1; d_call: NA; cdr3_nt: TGTGCCAGCACTAGAGGGTTGAGAACTGAAGCTTTCTTT; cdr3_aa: CASTRGLRTEAFF
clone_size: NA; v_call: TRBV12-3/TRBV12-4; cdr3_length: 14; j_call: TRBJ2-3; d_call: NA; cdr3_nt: TGTGCCAGCAGTTCCTCCCCGGCGGCAGATACGCAGTATTTT; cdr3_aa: CASSSSPAADTQYF
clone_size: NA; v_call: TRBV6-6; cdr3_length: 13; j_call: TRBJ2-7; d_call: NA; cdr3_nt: TGTGCCAGCACCAAGAGTGGGGGACACGAGCAGTACTTC; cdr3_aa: CASTKSGGHEQYF
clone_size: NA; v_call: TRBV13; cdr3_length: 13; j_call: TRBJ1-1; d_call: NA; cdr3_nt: TGTGCCAGCAGCGAGAGGGCGTCAACTGAAGCTTTCTTT; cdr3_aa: CASSERASTEAFF
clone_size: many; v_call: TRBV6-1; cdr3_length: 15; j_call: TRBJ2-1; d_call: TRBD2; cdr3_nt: TGTGCCAGCAGTGAAAGGGCGGGAGAATCAGCTGAGCAGTTCTTC; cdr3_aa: CASSERAGESAEQFF
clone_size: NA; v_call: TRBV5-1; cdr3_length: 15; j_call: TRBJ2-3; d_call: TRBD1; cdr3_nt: TGCGCCAGCACCCCGGACAGGGGGGGCACAGATACGCAGTATTTT; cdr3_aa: CASTPDRGGTDTQYF
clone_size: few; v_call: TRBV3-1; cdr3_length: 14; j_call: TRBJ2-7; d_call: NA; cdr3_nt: TGTGCCAGCAGCCAAGATTACACATCTTACGAGCAGTACTTC; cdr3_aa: CASSQDYTSYEQYF
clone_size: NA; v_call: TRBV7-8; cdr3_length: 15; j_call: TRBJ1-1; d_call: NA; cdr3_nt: TGTGCCAGCAGCTTCGGTCCGCTGGGAGACACTGAAGCTTTCTTT; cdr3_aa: CASSFGPLGDTEAFF
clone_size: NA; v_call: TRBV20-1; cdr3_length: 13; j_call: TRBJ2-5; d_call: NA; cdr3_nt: TGCAGTGCTAGAGATGAACTACCAGAGACCCAGTACTTC; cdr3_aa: CSARDELPETQYF
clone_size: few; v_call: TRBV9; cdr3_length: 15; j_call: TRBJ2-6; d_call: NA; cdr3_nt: TGTGCCAGCAGCCTCCCGTCGGGTCCTGGCTCCGTCCTGACTTTC; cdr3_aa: CASSLPSGPGSVLTF
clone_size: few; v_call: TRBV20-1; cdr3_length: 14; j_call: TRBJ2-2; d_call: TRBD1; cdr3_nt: TGCAGTGCTAGCGGGACAGAGGTTTTCGGGGAGCTGTTTTTT; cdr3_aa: CSASGTEVFGELFF
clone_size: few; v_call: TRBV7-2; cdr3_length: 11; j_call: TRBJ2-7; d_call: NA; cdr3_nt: TGTGCCAGCAGCTCAGGGGCTGTGCAGTACTTC; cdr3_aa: CASSSGAVQYF
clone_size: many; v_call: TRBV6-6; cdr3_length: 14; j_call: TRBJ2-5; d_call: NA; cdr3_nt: TGTGCCAGCAGTTACTCGATGAGGTCGGAGACCCAGTACTTC; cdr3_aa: CASSYSMRSETQYF
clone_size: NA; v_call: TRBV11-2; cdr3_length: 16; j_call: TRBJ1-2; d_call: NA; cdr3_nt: TGTGCCAGCAGCCTTAGTGCCGGGACTGTAAACTATGGCTACACCTTC; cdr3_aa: CASSLSAGTVNYGYTF
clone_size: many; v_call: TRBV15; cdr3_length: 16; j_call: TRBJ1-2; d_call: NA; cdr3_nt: TGTGCCACCAGCAGCGACCAAGGGGTTGGAGGCTATGGCTACACCTTC; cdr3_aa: CATSSDQGVGGYGYTF
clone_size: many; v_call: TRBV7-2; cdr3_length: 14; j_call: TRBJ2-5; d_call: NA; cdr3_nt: TGTGCCAGCAGCCCAGGGGCTAGCTGGGGGACCCAGTACTTC; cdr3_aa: CASSPGASWGTQYF
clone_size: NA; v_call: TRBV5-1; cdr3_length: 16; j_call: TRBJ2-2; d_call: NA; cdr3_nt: TGCGCCAGCAGCTTAGACATCCAGGGAGGCGCCGGGGAGCTGTTTTTT; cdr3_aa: CASSLDIQGGAGELFF
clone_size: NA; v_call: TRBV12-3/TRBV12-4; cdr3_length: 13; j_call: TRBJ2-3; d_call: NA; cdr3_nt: TGTGCCAGCAGACCGGACGAAGCAGATACGCAGTATTTT; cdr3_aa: CASRPDEADTQYF
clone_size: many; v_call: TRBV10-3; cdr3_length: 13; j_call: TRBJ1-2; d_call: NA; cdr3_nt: TGTGCCATCAGCGCCAAGGAGCACCATGGCTACACCTTC; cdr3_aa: CAISAKEHHGYTF
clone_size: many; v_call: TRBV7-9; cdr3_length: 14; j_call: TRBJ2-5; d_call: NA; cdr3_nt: TGTGCCAGCAGCCAGGGGCTCCTCACGGAGACCCAGTACTTC; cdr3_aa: CASSQGLLTETQYF
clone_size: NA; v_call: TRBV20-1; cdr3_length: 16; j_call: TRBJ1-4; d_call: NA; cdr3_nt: TGCAGTGCTAGATCCTCCTACGGTGCAACTAATGAAAAACTGTTTTTT; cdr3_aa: CSARSSYGATNEKLFF
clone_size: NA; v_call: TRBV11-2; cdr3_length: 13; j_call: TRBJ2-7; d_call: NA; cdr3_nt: TGTGCCAGCAGCTTTAAAGGGACCTACGAGCAGTACTTC; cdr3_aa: CASSFKGTYEQYF
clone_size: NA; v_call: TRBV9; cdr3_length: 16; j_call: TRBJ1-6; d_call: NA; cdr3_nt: TGTGCCAGCAGCGTAGATTCAGGGGCCGATAATTCACCCCTCCACTTT; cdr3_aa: CASSVDSGADNSPLHF
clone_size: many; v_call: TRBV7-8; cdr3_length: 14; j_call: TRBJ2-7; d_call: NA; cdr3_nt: TGTGCCAGCACCCCTGGCACTGCTTCCTACGAGCAGTACTTC; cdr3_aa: CASTPGTASYEQYF
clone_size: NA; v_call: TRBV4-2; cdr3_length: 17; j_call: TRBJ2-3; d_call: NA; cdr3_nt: TGTGCCAGCAGCCCCTCGCCGGCTAGTGGGACGTCAGATACGCAGTATTTT; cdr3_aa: CASSPSPASGTSDTQYF
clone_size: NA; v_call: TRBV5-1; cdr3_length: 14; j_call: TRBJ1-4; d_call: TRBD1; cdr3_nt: TGCGCCAGCGGATTGACAGGGCAGTTCGAAAAACTGTTTTTT; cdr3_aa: CASGLTGQFEKLFF
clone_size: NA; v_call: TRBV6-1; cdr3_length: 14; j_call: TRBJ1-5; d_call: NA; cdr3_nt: TGTGCCAGCCGGCCATCGGGGGAGGACCAGCCCCAGCATTTT; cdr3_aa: CASRPSGEDQPQHF
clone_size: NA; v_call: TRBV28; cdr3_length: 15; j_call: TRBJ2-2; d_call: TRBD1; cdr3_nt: TGTGCCAGCAGTTCAACAGGGGCGAACACCGGGGAGCTGTTTTTT; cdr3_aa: CASSSTGANTGELFF
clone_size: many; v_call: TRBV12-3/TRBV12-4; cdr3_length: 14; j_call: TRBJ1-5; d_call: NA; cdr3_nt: TGTGCCAGCAGAGGCCAGGGGTCGGTCCAGCCCCAGCATTTT; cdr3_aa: CASRGQGSVQPQHF
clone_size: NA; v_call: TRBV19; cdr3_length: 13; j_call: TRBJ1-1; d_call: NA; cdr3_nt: TGTGCCAGTAGTATACAACGGGGCAGGCAAGCTTTCTTT; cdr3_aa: CASSIQRGRQAFF
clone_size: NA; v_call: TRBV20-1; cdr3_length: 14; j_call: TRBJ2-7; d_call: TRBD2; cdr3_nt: TGCAGTGCTAGCCTTGACGGGGGGTTCTACGAGCAGTACTTC; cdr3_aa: CSASLDGGFYEQYF
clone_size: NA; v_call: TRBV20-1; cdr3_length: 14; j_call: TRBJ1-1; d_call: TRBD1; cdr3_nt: TGCAGTGCTTATCCGGGACAGGGGGCCACTGAAGCTTTCTTT; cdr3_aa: CSAYPGQGATEAFF
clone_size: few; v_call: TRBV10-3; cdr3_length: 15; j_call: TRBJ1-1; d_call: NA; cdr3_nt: TGTGCCATCAGTGAGACCCGACAGGTGAACACTGAAGCTTTCTTT; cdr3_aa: CAISETRQVNTEAFF
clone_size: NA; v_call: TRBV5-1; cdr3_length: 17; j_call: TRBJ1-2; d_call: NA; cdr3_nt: TGCGCCAGCAGAGGCCTTGACGTCCGGGCAAGAAGATATGGCTACACCTTC; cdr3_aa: CASRGLDVRARRYGYTF
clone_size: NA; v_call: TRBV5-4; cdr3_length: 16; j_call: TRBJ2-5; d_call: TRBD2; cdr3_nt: TGTGCCAGCAGCCTCCCCTTAGCGGGCGCCAAAGAGACCCAGTACTTC; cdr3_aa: CASSLPLAGAKETQYF
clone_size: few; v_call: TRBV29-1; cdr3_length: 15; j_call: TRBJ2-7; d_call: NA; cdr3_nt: TGCAGCGCCCGAAAGGGTGGGGCTCCCGGTTACGAGCAGTACTTC; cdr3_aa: CSARKGGAPGYEQYF